This TCR beta chain was recorded in a study of cytomegalovirus exposure and HLA in healthy donors. Clones were sequenced by immunoSEQ multiplex PCR, and TCRdb holds only the in-frame ones, with some missing. The repertoire includes 120,000 or so clones, approximately 90% of them detected once, and 1.5% to 2% sits in the top ten. The length of the CDR3 is 14 residues. The junction had 7 bases not matched to a gene; V was cut back by 5 bases and J by 3 bases. Germline-derived CDR1 and CDR2 are SGHTA and FQGTGA. The sequencing sample was made of PBMCs. This receptor was identified in a woman aged 18-35 years in good health and CMV-seronegative. The rearrangement uses TRBV7-3 and TRBJ2-7, with TRBD1 matching 7 bases. DNA for the CDR3: TGTGCCAGCAGCCCGTACAGGGGCTTCTACGAGCAGTACTTC. Translated: CASSPYRGFYEQYF.